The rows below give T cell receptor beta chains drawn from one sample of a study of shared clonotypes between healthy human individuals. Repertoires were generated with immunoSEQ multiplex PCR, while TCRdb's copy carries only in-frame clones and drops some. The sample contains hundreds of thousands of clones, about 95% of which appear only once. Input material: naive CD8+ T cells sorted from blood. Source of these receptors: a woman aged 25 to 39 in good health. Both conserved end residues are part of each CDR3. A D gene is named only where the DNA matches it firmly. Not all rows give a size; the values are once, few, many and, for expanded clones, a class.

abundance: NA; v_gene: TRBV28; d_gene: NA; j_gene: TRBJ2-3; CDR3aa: CASSYVPWGSTDTQYF; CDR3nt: TGTGCCAGCAGTTACGTACCGTGGGGAAGCACAGATACGCAGTATTTT
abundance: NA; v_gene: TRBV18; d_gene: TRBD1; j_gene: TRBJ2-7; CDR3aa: CASSLSGQEFYEQYF; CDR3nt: TGTGCCAGCTCATTGTCGGGACAGGAGTTCTACGAGCAGTACTTC
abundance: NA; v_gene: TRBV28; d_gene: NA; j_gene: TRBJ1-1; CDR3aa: CASSFRGRNTEAFF; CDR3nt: TGTGCCAGCAGTTTTAGGGGGAGGAACACTGAAGCTTTCTTT
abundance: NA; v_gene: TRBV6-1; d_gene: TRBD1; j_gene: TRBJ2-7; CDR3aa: CASTLGQEGPYEQYF; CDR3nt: TGTGCCAGCACCCTGGGACAGGAGGGGCCCTACGAGCAGTACTTC
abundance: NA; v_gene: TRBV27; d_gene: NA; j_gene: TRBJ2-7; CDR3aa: CASSDHYEQYF; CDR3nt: TGTGCCAGCAGTGATCACTACGAGCAGTACTTC
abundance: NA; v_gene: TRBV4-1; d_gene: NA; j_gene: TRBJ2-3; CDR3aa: CASSQTDTQYF; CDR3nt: TGCGCCAGCAGCCAAACAGATACGCAGTATTTT
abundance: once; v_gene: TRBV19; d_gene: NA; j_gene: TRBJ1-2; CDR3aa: CASSIPGPVVYGYTF; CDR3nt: TGTGCCAGTAGTATCCCCGGACCGGTCGTCTATGGCTACACCTTC
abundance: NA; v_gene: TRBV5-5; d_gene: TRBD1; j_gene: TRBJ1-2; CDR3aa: CASSTRQGPSDGYTF; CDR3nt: TGTGCCAGCAGCACCCGACAGGGACCGTCTGATGGCTACACCTTC
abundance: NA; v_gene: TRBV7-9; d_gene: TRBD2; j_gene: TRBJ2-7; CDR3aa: CASSPPKRDGEQYF; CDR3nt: TGTGCCAGCAGCCCGCCGAAGCGGGATGGCGAGCAGTACTTC
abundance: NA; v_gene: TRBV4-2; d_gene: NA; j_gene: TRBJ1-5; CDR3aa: CASSLGTGGQPQHF; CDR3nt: TGTGCCAGCAGCCTCGGGACGGGGGGGCAGCCCCAGCATTTT
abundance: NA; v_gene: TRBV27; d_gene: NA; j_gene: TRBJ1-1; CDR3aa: CASSFHISTMNTEAFF; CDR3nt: TGTGCCAGCAGTTTTCACATCAGCACTATGAACACTGAAGCTTTCTTT
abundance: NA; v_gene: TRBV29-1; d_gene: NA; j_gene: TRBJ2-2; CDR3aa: CSVEDPRGRELFF; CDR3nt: TGCAGCGTTGAAGATCCAAGGGGCCGGGAGCTGTTTTTT
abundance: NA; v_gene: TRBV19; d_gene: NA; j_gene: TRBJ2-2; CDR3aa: CASTGPTGKRDTGELFF; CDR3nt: TGTGCCAGTACCGGCCCTACCGGGAAAAGGGACACCGGGGAGCTGTTTTTT
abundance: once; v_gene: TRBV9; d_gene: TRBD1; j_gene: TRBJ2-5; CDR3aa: CASSAGTGGEETQYF; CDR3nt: TGTGCCAGCAGCGCCGGGACAGGGGGCGAAGAGACCCAGTACTTC